This T cell receptor (beta chain) appears in the sequencing data of a study of Ad26.COV2.S vaccination and SARS-CoV-2 variants. TCRdb's copy holds only in-frame clones and misses some; the assay was immunoSEQ multiplex PCR. The sample holds about 400,000 clones, around nine tenths seen once. The treatment was: approximately 18 received Ad26.COV2.S at low or high dose, single or two shots; several received placebo; per-sample allocation not given. Day 63 after the first injection of vaccine or placebo was the sampling time. This sequence was found in a person between 18 and 65 years old who received the Ad26.COV2.S COVID-19 vaccine or a placebo. Sequencing was performed on peripheral blood, taken in a trial of Ad26.COV2.S vaccine versus placebo.

The DNA of the CDR3 is TGTGCCAGCAGCTTTCGGGATCGGGGGGAGACCCAGTACTTC. It is translated as CASSFRDRGETQYF. V usage is TRBV5-4 and J usage is TRBJ2-5; D is possibly TRBD2 (6 bases). Deletions cut 2 bases from V and 5 bases from J, with 13 bases between. Germline CDR1 SGHNT, CDR2 YYREEE (reference sequence). CDR3 size: 14 residues.